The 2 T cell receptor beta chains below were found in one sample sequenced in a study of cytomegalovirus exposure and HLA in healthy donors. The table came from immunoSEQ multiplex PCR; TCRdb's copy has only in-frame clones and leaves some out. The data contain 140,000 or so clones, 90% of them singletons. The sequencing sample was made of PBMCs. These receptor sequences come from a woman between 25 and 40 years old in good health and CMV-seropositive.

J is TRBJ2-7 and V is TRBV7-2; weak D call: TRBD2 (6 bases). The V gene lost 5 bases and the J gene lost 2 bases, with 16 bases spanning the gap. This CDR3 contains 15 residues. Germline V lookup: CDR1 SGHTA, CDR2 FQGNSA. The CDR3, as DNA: TGTGCCAGCAGCCGAGGGAGGACGCGGGCCTACGAGCAGTACTTC. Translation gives CASSRGRTRAYEQYF.

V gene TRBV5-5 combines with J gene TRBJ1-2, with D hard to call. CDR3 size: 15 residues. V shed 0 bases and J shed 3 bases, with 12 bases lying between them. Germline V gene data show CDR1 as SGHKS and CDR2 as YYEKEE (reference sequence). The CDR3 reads CASSLAARLDYGYTF. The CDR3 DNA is TGTGCCAGCAGCTTGGCCGCAAGACTGGACTATGGCTACACCTTC.